A single TCR beta chain is shown here with its context. The data stem from a study of blood T cell repertoires in COVID-19. This table comes from immunoSEQ multiplex PCR, and its TCRdb copy is limited to in-frame clones, with some not included. Of approximately 65,000 clones detected, around 90% appear once; the ten largest clones hold more than 0.4%. Germline V gene sequence: CDR1 MGHDK, CDR2 SYGVNS. The V segment lost 5 bases and the J segment 4 bases; nucleotides outside the gene matches: 4. This CDR3 region has 14 residues. This receptor was identified in a man aged 50 to 60 with COVID-19, enrolled during active disease. The specimen was peripheral blood. The chain uses TRBV25-1 and TRBJ2-1, with 8 bases aligning to TRBD2. CDR3 loop: CASSSTSEYNEQFF. The CDR3 nucleotides are TGTGCCAGCAGTTCGACTAGCGAGTACAATGAGCAGTTCTTC.